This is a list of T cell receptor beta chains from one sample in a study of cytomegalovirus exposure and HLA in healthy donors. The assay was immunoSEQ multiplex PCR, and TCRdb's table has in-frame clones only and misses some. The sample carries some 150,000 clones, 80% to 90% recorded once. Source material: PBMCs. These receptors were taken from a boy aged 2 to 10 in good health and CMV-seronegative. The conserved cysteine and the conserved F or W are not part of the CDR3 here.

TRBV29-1	SVEDFSVSNQPQH
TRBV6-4	ASSDTTSGSSEQF
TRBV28	ASSFSGKGTDTQY
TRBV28	ASSLSGQQETQY
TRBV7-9	ASQYLAGGSHEQY
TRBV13	ASRPQGIAGELF
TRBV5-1	ASKLAGSETQY
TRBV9	ASSVEGQGAFEQF
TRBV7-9	ASSLVAGSADTQY
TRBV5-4	ASSLTAGGRTYADTQY
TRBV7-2	ASSLGTTGMGEQY
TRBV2	ASSRNRGFYEQY
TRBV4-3	ASSQVTRNTEAF
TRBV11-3	ASRQQGSYEQY
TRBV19	ASSLRSGRQFNEQF
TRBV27	ASSFVPVRDEQY
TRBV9	ASSARAGTGVREQY
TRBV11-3	ASSSGTANTEAF
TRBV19	ASSAVNKLNYGYT
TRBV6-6	ASSLHRATNEKLF
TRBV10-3	AISESLGVTNYGYT
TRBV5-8	ASSKTSPGGFNFGAF
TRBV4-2	ASSQASTEGKNIQY
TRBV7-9	ASSWGGYRNTEAF
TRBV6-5	ASSRDRAPLYEQY
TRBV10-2	VSSESGLAGGHSYNEQF
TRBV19	ASSSRTGGNTIY
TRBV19	ASSKIASGSLDNEQF
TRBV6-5	ASRGTERGSYEQY
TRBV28	ASSLGLALYNEQF
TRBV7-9	ASSLSTSGRRETQY
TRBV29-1	SVRDRGGNIQY
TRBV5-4	ASSPDRGKSPLH
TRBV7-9	SSKVYGDTQY
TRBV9	ASSGGGRDYT
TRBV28	ASGVSRNQGKETQY
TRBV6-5	ASRRGQVGETQY
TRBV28	ASSPRGVGPGNYGYT
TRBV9	ASSVVSGGNTDTQY
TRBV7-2	ASSPSGREGVQPQH
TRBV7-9	ASSRNQGASEQY
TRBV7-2	ASRRLAGGPGNEQY
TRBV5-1	ASSRVVGRDEKLF
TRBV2	ASLLYDYGYT
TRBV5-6	ASRGTGGVDTQY